The 27 T cell receptor beta chains given below trace back to one sample, sequenced in a study of blood T cells in healthy people across ages. A sample-barcoded 5' primer and a J-beta primer mix were used in a second PCR of about 7 to 12 cycles. One entry per CDR3 protein, called by TCRdb with MiXCR from the 5' RACE reads. The sample carries about 1.8 million distinct CDR3 sequences, 40% to 55% recorded once. The sequenced sample consisted of blood. The source of these receptors is a woman in her 40s in good health.

This clonotype was recorded a few times. J is TRBJ2-1 and V is TRBV20-1; D unclear. The V gene lost 6 bases and the J gene lost 0 bases, with 12 bases spanning the gap. The CDR3 sequence is 14 residues long. Germline V gene sequence: CDR1 DFQATT, CDR2 SNEGSKA (reference sequence). CDR3 loop: CSAESRSSYNEQFF. The CDR3, as DNA: TGCAGTGCCGAGTCCCGAAGCTCCTACAATGAGCAGTTCTTC.

The J gene is TRBJ2-1, the V gene TRBV28; TRBD2 might be the D (5 bases). Per germline, CDR1 MDHEN and CDR2 SYDVKM. V lost 10 bases to trimming and J lost 4 bases, with 11 bases between them. This CDR3 is built from 12 residues. The CDR3 DNA follows: TGTGCCACTACCGGGATGTACAATGAGCAGTTCTTC. Translated, it gives CATTGMYNEQFF.

The table lists this clonotype with many counts. The CDR3 nucleotides are TGTGCCAGCAGGGAGGCTGGGGCCAACGTCCTGACTTTC. Translated, it gives CASREAGANVLTF. The chain uses TRBV7-2 and TRBJ2-6; D perhaps matches TRBD2 (5 bases). The V end lost 6 bases, the J end lost 2 bases, and 5 bases lay between the germline ends. Germline CDR1 is SGHTA and CDR2 is FQGNSA. This CDR3 is 13 amino acids long.

The sample holds one count of this clonotype. A junction end diverges from the germline sequence, so it may reflect a read error. The chain employs TRBV27 and TRBJ2-1; 8 nucleotides match TRBD2. The length of the CDR3 is 16 residues. Germline lookup yields CDR1 MNHEY and CDR2 SMNVEV (reference sequence). CDR3 DNA sequence: TGTGCCAGCAGTCCCTCCGGGGGGGAATCCTACAAGGAGCAGTTCTTC. This encodes CASSPSGGESYKEQFF.

This rearrangement joins TRBV7-2 to TRBJ1-6; D call uncertain. The CDR3 is 13 residues long. CDR1 is SGHTA, CDR2 FQGNSA, per germline. V was clipped by 9 bases and J by 7 bases, with 13 bases between them. The CDR3 coding sequence is TGTGCCAGTAGCGTTTGGTTCAATTCACCCCTCCACTTT. This sequence encodes CASSVWFNSPLHF. The full variable domain, with the rest looked up from reference TRBV7-2 and TRBJ1-6, is GAGVSQSPSNKVTEKGKDVELRCDPISGHTALYWYRQSLGQGLEFLIYFQGNSAPDKSGLPSDRFSAERTGGSVSTLTIQRTQQEDSAVYLCASSVWFNSPLHFGNGTRLTVT.

This clonotype has just a few counts. CDR3 coding DNA: TGCAGTGCTACTGGGGGCGGAAAAGAGACCCAGTACTTC. It specifies CSATGGGKETQYF. This chain uses TRBV20-1 with TRBJ2-5; tentatively, D is TRBD1 (6 bases). Trimming shortened V by 4 bases and J by 3 bases, and 12 bases separated the two germline ends. The germline CDR1 and CDR2 sequences are DFQATT and SNEGSKA (reference sequence). The CDR3 sequence is 13 residues long.

This chain connects TRBV20-1 to TRBJ1-4; unclear D gene. Germline lookup yields CDR1 DFQATT and CDR2 SNEGSKA (reference sequence). The CDR3 loop spans 11 amino acids. V lost 1 base and J lost 8, with 5 bases in between. The CDR3 here is CSARVEEKLFF. The CDR3 coding sequence is TGCAGTGCTAGAGTTGAAGAAAAACTGTTTTTT.

The table lists this clonotype with a few counts. The CDR3 nucleotides are TGTGCCAGCACCCACAGTGTGGGAGAGACCCAGTACTTC. Amino acids: CASTHSVGETQYF. The rearrangement links TRBV11-1 to TRBJ2-5; D is unresolved. This CDR3 comprises 13 residues. Germline assignment: CDR1 SGHAT and CDR2 FQDESV (reference sequence). The V gene lost 7 bases and the J gene lost 4 bases, with 13 bases spanning the gap.

The chain has TRBV6-1 and TRBJ2-1; D might be TRBD1 (6 bases). V lost 8 bases and J lost 5, with 13 bases in between. The CDR3 runs to 13 residues. Germline V gives CDR1 MNHNS, CDR2 SASEGT. The CDR3 protein is CASRQDLDNEQFF. The CDR3 coding sequence is TGTGCCAGCCGACAGGATCTGGACAATGAGCAGTTCTTC.

This clonotype was counted once. The V gene is TRBV20-1, the J gene TRBJ1-1, with D possibly being TRBD1 (5 bases). Germline V gene lookup returns CDR1 DFQATT and CDR2 SNEGSKA (reference sequence). There are 13 residues in the CDR3. Trimming cost V 4 bases and J 1 base, with 10 bases left between them. CDR3 amino acids: CSATRDANTEAFF. As DNA, the CDR3 is TGCAGTGCTACGCGGGACGCGAACACTGAAGCTTTCTTT.

This clonotype was seen only a few times. The CDR3 DNA reads as TGTGCCAGCAGCGAGGGAAGTATGATGGGAGGAGAGACCCAGTACTTC. Its translation is CASSEGSMMGGETQYF. This sequence joins TRBV9 and TRBJ2-5, with TRBD2 as a possible D gene (6 bases). V dropped 3 bases and J dropped 4 bases, with 19 bases sitting between them. Germline assignment: CDR1 SGDLS and CDR2 YYNGEE. The CDR3 is 16 amino acids.

The chain combines TRBV29-1 with TRBJ2-3, with TRBD2 identical over 7 bases. J lost 2 bases, V lost 6 bases, and 17 bases had no gene match. This CDR3 has 17 amino acids. Germline loops: CDR1 SQVTM, CDR2 ANQGSEA. CDR3 coding DNA: TGCAGCGTGGTTGACATACTAGCGTCGACCGCCACAGATACGCAGTATTTT. Translating it yields CSVVDILASTATDTQYF.

This clonotype was seen a few times. The genes are TRBV24-1 and TRBJ1-2, with 8 bases that match TRBD1. Germline V lookup: CDR1 KGHDR, CDR2 SFDVKD. The CDR3 is 15 residues long. Unmatched junction bases numbered 5, after V lost 4 bases and J lost 2 bases. The CDR3 bases are TGTGCCACCAGTGAAGCTCGGACAGGGAACTATGGCTACACCTTC. It specifies CATSEARTGNYGYTF.

This chain joins TRBV4-3 and TRBJ1-6; possible D gene TRBD1, 6 bases. V lost 0 bases to trimming and J lost 0 bases, with 18 bases between them. CDR1 and CDR2 (germline): LGHNA, YSLEER. The CDR3 sequence is 20 residues long. This chain's CDR3 is CASSQDLLGQLSSYNSPLHF. The DNA of the CDR3 is TGCGCCAGCAGCCAAGATTTACTCGGACAGTTGAGCTCCTATAATTCACCCCTCCACTTT.

This clonotype was seen more than once but under ten times. The chain joins TRBV29-1 to TRBJ2-4; 7 bases are shared with TRBD2. Germline V gives CDR1 SQVTM, CDR2 ANQGSEA. The CDR3 covers 12 residues. DNA of the CDR3: TGCGGGGCCCGGGGGAGGGGAAACATTCAGTACTTC. Its translation: CGARGRGNIQYF.

This clonotype was seen a few times. V is TRBV20-1 and J is TRBJ2-1, with 8 bases identical to TRBD1. Germline V lookup: CDR1 DFQATT, CDR2 SNEGSKA (reference sequence). The V segment lost 3 bases and the J segment 4 bases; nucleotides outside the gene matches: 11. This CDR3 comprises 16 residues. CDR3 in amino acids: CSARRPGGGFYNEQFF. CDR3 bases: TGCAGTGCTAGGCGACCAGGGGGCGGGTTTTACAATGAGCAGTTCTTC.

This clonotype was picked up one time. The junction does not match germline at one end; this may be a read error. The chain carries TRBV6-1 and TRBJ2-5; perhaps D is TRBD1 or TRBD2 (5 bases each). Per germline, CDR1 MNHNS and CDR2 SASEGT. This CDR3 spans 15 amino acids. CDR3 region: CASTGGAQRQEAQYF. As DNA, the CDR3 is TGTGCCAGCACTGGGGGAGCACAACGACAAGAGGCCCAGTACTTC.

The chain links TRBV28 to TRBJ2-7, with 8 bases lining up with TRBD2. Trimming cost V 2 bases and J 10 bases; bases outside gene matches: 10. CDR1 and CDR2 from the germline V gene are MDHEN and SYDVKM. The CDR3 covers 14 residues. The CDR3 DNA follows: TGTGCCAGCAGTTTAGGCGGGGGGCATATATACCAGTACTTC. Encoded protein: CASSLGGGHIYQYF.

This clonotype turned up a few times. This sequence joins TRBV25-1 and TRBJ1-4, with D perhaps TRBD1 (5 bases). The CDR3 is 16 amino acids. Germline assignment: CDR1 MGHDK and CDR2 SYGVNS. The V gene lost 2 bases and the J gene lost 8 bases, with 18 bases spanning the gap. CDR3 bases: TGTGCCAGCAGTGAAATGTGGGGGGGGTCGGAGGAAAAACTGTTTTTT. Translating gives CASSEMWGGSEEKLFF.

CDR3 residues: CASSVEEASGGLYNEQFF. CDR3 in DNA: TGTGCCAGCAGTGTGGAGGAGGCTAGCGGGGGCCTATACAATGAGCAGTTCTTC. The gene calls are TRBV6-4 and TRBJ2-1; 10 bases align to TRBD2. The CDR3 extends over 18 amino acids. The germline V gene has CDR1 MRHNA and CDR2 SNTAGT. With 4 bases clipped from V and 4 bases from J, the junction kept 13 bases outside the gene matches.

This chain joins TRBV29-1 and TRBJ1-2, with D perhaps matching TRBD1 (5 bases). Deletions cut 3 bases from V and 6 bases from J, with 8 bases between. The CDR3 consists of 11 residues. Per germline, CDR1 SQVTM and CDR2 ANQGSEA. The CDR3 region is CSVDGGDGYTF. The CDR3 coding sequence is TGCAGCGTTGATGGGGGGGATGGCTACACCTTC.

This rearrangement joins TRBV25-1 to TRBJ2-6; D remains unclear. The CDR3 loop spans 15 amino acids. CDR1 MGHDK and CDR2 SYGVNS come from the germline V gene. Between the trimmed V and J ends, which lost 6 bases and 2 bases, there was a span of 11 bases. CDR3 sequence reads: CASRLTLPGANVLTF. The CDR3 nucleotides read TGTGCCAGCAGGCTGACCCTCCCTGGGGCCAACGTCCTGACTTTC.

This sequence joins TRBV4-2 and TRBJ1-1; TRBD1 is a possible D gene (6 bases). V lost 5 bases and J 1 base, leaving 20 bases between the germline ends. Looked up from germline, CDR1 is LGHNA and CDR2 is YNFKEQ. The CDR3 extends over 17 amino acids. In nucleotides, the CDR3 is TGTGCCAGCAGCAACGATTGGGCAGGGGAGGGGAACACTGAAGCTTTCTTT. Its translation is CASSNDWAGEGNTEAFF.

Only a few counts were recorded for this clonotype. This sequence joins TRBV9 and TRBJ1-6, with D perhaps matching TRBD1 (5 bases). Deletions cut 0 bases from V and 7 bases from J, with 11 bases between. CDR3 size: 15 residues. Germline CDR1 SGDLS, CDR2 YYNGEE. This CDR3 reads CASSVATRGNSPLHF. CDR3 coding DNA: TGTGCCAGCAGCGTAGCTACCCGGGGGAATTCACCCCTCCACTTT.

The chain is built from TRBV6-6 and TRBJ2-7; 15 bases are shared with TRBD2. Germline V gene data show CDR1 as MNHNY and CDR2 as SVGAGI (reference sequence). Trimming at V came to 5 bases and at J to 9 bases, leaving 5 bases not matched to a gene. The CDR3 runs 14 residues. The CDR3 sequence is CASSRTSGGALQYF. The CDR3 coding sequence is TGTGCCAGCAGTCGGACTAGCGGGGGGGCCTTGCAGTACTTC.

The rearrangement joins TRBV5-1 to TRBJ2-5, with TRBD1 identical over 12 bases. The CDR3 spans 16 residues. Germline lookup yields CDR1 SGHRS and CDR2 YFSETQ. J gave up 5 bases and V 0 bases, and 5 bases lay outside the gene matches. This chain's CDR3 is CASSLVPGTGGETQYF. The CDR3 nucleotides are TGCGCCAGCAGCTTGGTCCCCGGGACAGGGGGCGAGACCCAGTACTTC.

The rearrangement links TRBV28 to TRBJ2-7; D is uncertain. Germline CDR1 MDHEN, CDR2 SYDVKM. The CDR3 length is 12 residues. V dropped 6 bases and J dropped 2 bases, with 8 bases sitting between them. Here the CDR3 reads CASRQSAYEQYF. In nucleotides, the CDR3 is TGTGCCAGCAGACAATCGGCCTACGAGCAGTACTTC.